The 2 T cell receptor beta chains presented below share a single source sample, sequenced in a study of blood T cells in healthy people across ages (dated by TCRdb to the mid-2010s). The library was built by means of 5' RACE. TCRdb records Illumina HiSeq 2500 as the sequencer. A second PCR of roughly 7 to 11 cycles was performed with a sample-barcoded 5' primer and a J-beta primer mix. Through fastp at Q25 and MiXCR, TCRdb rebuilt clones from the public reads, retaining in-frame beta chains. Rows with a matching CDR3 protein are joined into one entry that keeps the most common DNA and genes. The sample yields hundreds of thousands of distinct CDR3 sequences; about 54% were counted once. The ten most abundant clones make up around 37% of the sample. The sequencing input was blood. Source of these receptors: a man aged 60 to 69 in good health.

The CDR3 DNA sequence: TGCGCCCGCCGACCCGAACAGGACGAGCAGTACTTC. It is translated as CARRPEQDEQYF. The gene calls are TRBV10-1 and TRBJ2-5; tentative D call: TRBD1 (5 bases). The J call may be incorrect, as the DNA end agrees better with TRBJ2-7. This CDR3 region has 12 residues. Germline V gene lookup returns CDR1 WNHNN and CDR2 SYGVQD (reference sequence).

V is TRBV29-1 and J is TRBJ1-1; D is unclear. CDR1 is SQVTM and CDR2 is ANQGSEA in the germline V gene. The V end was cut by 3 bases, the J end by 1 base, with 6 bases between. The CDR3 has 12 amino acids. DNA of the CDR3: TGCAGCGTTGAGGAGGCGAACACTGAAGCTTTCTTT. Encoded protein: CSVEEANTEAFF.